One T cell receptor beta chain is described in this entry. It was with 60 Vbeta and 13 Jbeta primers that the PCR ran. Clones were read by immunoSEQ multiplex PCR, and TCRdb kept only the in-frame ones, dropping some. The top ten hold around 4.3% of the sample, which has around 190,000 clones, 70% to 80% seen once. The entry originates in a study of cytomegalovirus exposure and HLA in healthy donors. CDR1 SGHVS and CDR2 FQNEAQ come from the germline V gene. The length of the CDR3 is 17 residues. Between the trimmed V and J ends, which lost 1 base and 0 bases, there was a span of 16 bases. This sequence originates from a woman aged 25 to 45 in good health and CMV-seropositive. The sequenced sample was PBMCs. The gene calls are TRBV7-8 and TRBJ2-7, with a tentative D call TRBD2 (5 bases). The CDR3 coding sequence is TGTGCCAGCAGCTTAGTACCTGCAGCGGTGAGCTCCTACGAGCAGTACTTC. Amino acids: CASSLVPAAVSSYEQYF.